Listed below are T cell receptor beta chains from one sample, sequenced in a study of early T cells in non-severe SARS-CoV-2 infection. MiXCR, run by TCRdb on the 5' RACE reads, gives a single entry per CDR3 protein. The data contain about 130,000 distinct CDR3 sequences, just under 15% of them singletons. Sequencing used whole blood. These receptor sequences come from an adult who was a healthcare worker with PCR-confirmed SARS-CoV-2 infection or an uninfected control (not recorded which). CDR3s include the opening cysteine and the closing phenylalanine or tryptophan. The order of the fields is V gene, D gene, clone size, J gene, CDR3 protein, CDR3 DNA. The D gene is left open where the match is weak. Only some rows state a clone size, as once, few, many or a class for expanded clones.

TRBV20-1	-	few	TRBJ2-1	CSVPEVSYNLQFF	TGCAGTGTGCCCGAGGTATCCTACAATCTCCAGTTCTTC
TRBV19	-	-	TRBJ1-5	CASRTGGSNQPQHF	TGTGCCAGTAGGACGGGGGGGAGCAATCAGCCCCAGCATTTT
TRBV4-1	TRBD1	-	TRBJ1-6	CASSQPTRQGINSPLHF	TGCGCCAGCAGCCAGCCGACGAGACAGGGGATTAATTCACCCCTCCACTTT
TRBV7-9	-	-	TRBJ1-6	CASSLVRIASSYNSPLHF	TGTGCCAGCAGCTTAGTCAGGATCGCAAGCTCCTATAATTCACCCCTCCACTTT
TRBV7-8	-	-	TRBJ1-2	CASSLGGAGGQLYGYTF	TGTGCCAGCAGCTTAGGAGGAGCGGGTGGGCAGCTCTATGGCTACACCTTC
TRBV12-3/TRBV12-4	-	few	TRBJ2-5	CASSLWGETQYF	TGTGCCAGCAGTTTGTGGGGGGAGACCCAGTACTTC
TRBV30	-	few	TRBJ2-7	CAWSAGSAYEQYF	TGTGCCTGGAGTGCGGGTTCAGCCTACGAGCAGTACTTC
TRBV20-1	-	once	TRBJ1-4	CSARGGSDEKLFF	TGCAGTGCCCGAGGGGGGTCGGACGAAAAACTGTTTTTT
TRBV29-1	-	-	TRBJ2-7	CSVLNLREQYF	TGCAGCGTACTAAATTTGCGGGAGCAGTACTTC
TRBV12-3/TRBV12-4	-	many	TRBJ2-7	CASKHGTTLDEQYF	TGTGCCAGCAAACACGGGACAACCCTGGACGAGCAGTACTTC
TRBV5-1	-	many	TRBJ2-5	CASSLAQGGSQETQYF	TGCGCCAGCAGCTTGGCGCAGGGGGGCTCTCAAGAGACCCAGTACTTC
TRBV28	TRBD2	-	TRBJ2-7	CASSQLAGSTYEQYF	TGTGCCAGCAGTCAACTAGCGGGGTCTACCTACGAGCAGTACTTC
TRBV6-1	TRBD1	many	TRBJ1-1	CASSGGQGSTEAFF	TGTGCCAGCAGTGGGGGACAGGGCAGCACTGAAGCTTTCTTT
TRBV19	TRBD1	few	TRBJ1-2	CATQGQANGGYTF	TGTGCCACTCAGGGACAGGCGAATGGTGGCTACACCTTC
TRBV29-1	-	many	TRBJ1-1	CSVGRVGSEAFF	TGCAGCGTTGGGCGAGTGGGGTCGGAAGCTTTCTTT
TRBV7-8	-	-	TRBJ1-1	CAITLKEQGDTEAFF	TGTGCCATCACGTTGAAGGAACAGGGAGACACTGAAGCTTTCTTT
TRBV5-1	-	few	TRBJ1-4	CASSPGTLRDEKLFF	TGCGCCAGCAGCCCCGGGACCCTAAGGGATGAAAAACTGTTTTTT
TRBV21-1	-	-	TRBJ1-5	CASSKDRQTHSNQPQHF	TGTGCCAGCAGCAAAGATAGACAGACCCATAGCAATCAGCCCCAGCATTTT
TRBV24-1	-	few	TRBJ2-3	CATSDSGSDTQYF	TGTGCCACCAGTGATTCAGGATCCGATACGCAGTATTTT
TRBV6-5	TRBD1	few	TRBJ1-6	CASKGTVPYNSPLHF	TGTGCCAGCAAGGGGACAGTACCCTATAATTCACCCCTCCACTTT
TRBV7-6	-	few	TRBJ1-3	CASSPARDAENTIYF	TGTGCCAGCAGCCCTGCCCGGGATGCGGAAAACACCATATATTTT
TRBV7-3	TRBD1	-	TRBJ1-3	CASSPGTGAGGNTIYF	TGTGCCAGCAGCCCAGGGACAGGGGCTGGTGGAAACACCATATACTTT
TRBV7-3	TRBD2	many	TRBJ2-1	CASSSSGGHNEQFF	TGTGCCAGCAGCTCTAGCGGGGGCCACAATGAGCAGTTCTTC
TRBV5-1	-	many	TRBJ1-5	CASSFGEDGQPQHF	TGCGCCAGCAGCTTTGGGGAGGATGGTCAGCCCCAGCATTTT
TRBV11-2	-	-	TRBJ2-3	CASSFDGGTMVVPQYF	TGTGCCAGCAGCTTTGACGGCGGGACAATGGTGGTTCCGCAGTATTTT
TRBV12-3/TRBV12-4	-	few	TRBJ1-2	CASSNPQGYYGYTF	TGTGCCAGCAGTAACCCCCAGGGGTACTATGGCTACACCTTC
TRBV27	-	-	TRBJ1-6	CASRQGRAYNSPLHF	TGTGCCAGCAGACAGGGTCGGGCCTATAATTCACCCCTCCACTTT
TRBV10-1	TRBD1	few	TRBJ1-1	CASLIEPGTVDSTEAFF	TGCGCCAGCTTAATCGAACCCGGGACAGTTGATAGCACTGAAGCTTTCTTT
TRBV5-1	-	-	TRBJ1-4	CASSLGGGATNEKLFF	TGCGCCAGCAGCTTGGGTGGCGGTGCAACTAATGAAAAACTGTTTTTT